Listed here are 8 T cell receptor beta chains from one sample, sequenced in a study of OX40 agonist ivuxolimab in advanced cancers. Method: immunoSEQ multiplex PCR; TCRdb's copy keeps in-frame clones and lacks some. The sample contains around 63,000 clones, more than 80% of which appear only once. The specimen was CD4+ or CD8+ T cells sorted from blood, collected in a trial of the OX40 agonist ivuxolimab. The receptors shown here come from an adult with an advanced solid tumor such as melanoma, head and neck, liver or kidney cancer.

With regard to this clone: One end of the junction is discordant with germline, which a read error may explain. V usage is TRBV5-4 and J usage is TRBJ2-2, with a tentative D call TRBD1 (5 bases). Germline CDR1 and CDR2: SGHNT and YYREEE (reference sequence). This CDR3 comprises 15 residues. CDR3 sequence (DNA): TGTGCCAGCAGCCCCCTCAACGGACACACAGGGGAGCTGTTTTTT. This codes for CASSPLNGHTGELFF.

The table lists this clone with a few counts. The chain couples TRBV5-1 to TRBJ1-5; TRBD1 aligns across 9 bases. CDR1 is SGHRS, CDR2 YFSETQ, per germline. V trimming: 3 bases; J trimming: 7 bases; junction bases outside the gene matches: 5. There are 14 residues in the CDR3. The CDR3 nucleotides are TGCGCCAGCAGCTCGACAGGGGGGGACCAGCCCCAGCATTTT. As protein: CASSSTGGDQPQHF.

The rearrangement joins TRBV19 to TRBJ2-3; D possibly matches TRBD1 or TRBD2 (5 bases each). The V and J ends lost 5 bases and 0 bases respectively, with 9 bases between them. In germline, CDR1 is LNHDA, CDR2 SQIVND (reference sequence). The CDR3 contains 14 residues. Here the CDR3 DNA reads TGTGCCAGTAGTTCAGGGAGAAGCACAGATACGCAGTATTTT. Its protein is CASSSGRSTDTQYF.

The V and J genes are TRBV5-4 and TRBJ2-7; D gene uncertain. Trimming removed 4 bases at V and 4 bases at J, with 18 bases between. The germline CDR1 and CDR2 sequences are SGHNT and YYREEE (reference sequence). The CDR3 has 15 amino acids. CDR3 amino acids: CASSRGSGRWYEQYF. The CDR3 coding sequence is TGTGCCAGCAGCCGAGGATCCGGTAGGTGGTACGAGCAGTACTTC.

This clone was recorded a few times. This chain joins TRBV28 and TRBJ2-5; 7 bases fit TRBD1. The CDR3 length is 13 residues. Germline loops: CDR1 MDHEN, CDR2 SYDVKM. Trimming took 6 bases from V and 7 from J; bases not matched to a gene: 8. The CDR3 region is CASSTTDRTTQYF. CDR3 DNA: TGTGCCAGCAGCACAACGGACAGGACGACCCAGTACTTC.

This clone came up once. V usage is TRBV29-1 and J usage is TRBJ2-6, with no clear D. CDR1 and CDR2 (germline): SQVTM, ANQGSEA. The CDR3 is 13 amino acids. Trimming removed 5 bases from V and 0 bases from J, with 5 bases in between. The CDR3 loop is CSVRSSGANVLTF. The CDR3 nucleotides are TGCAGCGTTAGGAGCTCTGGGGCCAACGTCCTGACTTTC.

This rearrangement joins TRBV19 to TRBJ1-3, with 9 bases that match TRBD1. This CDR3 is 16 amino acids long. CDR1 and CDR2 (germline): LNHDA, SQIVND (reference sequence). V lost 5 bases, J lost 3 bases, and 8 bases stayed unmatched. CDR3 nucleotides: TGTGCCAGTAGTCTCGGGGACAGGGTGTTTGGAAACACCATATATTTT. Translated: CASSLGDRVFGNTIYF.

This clone was counted once. This chain uses TRBV19 with TRBJ1-5; the D gene is possibly TRBD1 (5 bases). Germline V lookup: CDR1 LNHDA, CDR2 SQIVND (reference sequence). This CDR3 region has 14 residues. V lost 3 bases and J 7 bases, leaving 13 bases between the germline ends. The CDR3 loop is CASSMGGTGQPQHF. The CDR3 region has the DNA TGTGCCAGTAGTATGGGGGGGACGGGGCAGCCCCAGCATTTT.